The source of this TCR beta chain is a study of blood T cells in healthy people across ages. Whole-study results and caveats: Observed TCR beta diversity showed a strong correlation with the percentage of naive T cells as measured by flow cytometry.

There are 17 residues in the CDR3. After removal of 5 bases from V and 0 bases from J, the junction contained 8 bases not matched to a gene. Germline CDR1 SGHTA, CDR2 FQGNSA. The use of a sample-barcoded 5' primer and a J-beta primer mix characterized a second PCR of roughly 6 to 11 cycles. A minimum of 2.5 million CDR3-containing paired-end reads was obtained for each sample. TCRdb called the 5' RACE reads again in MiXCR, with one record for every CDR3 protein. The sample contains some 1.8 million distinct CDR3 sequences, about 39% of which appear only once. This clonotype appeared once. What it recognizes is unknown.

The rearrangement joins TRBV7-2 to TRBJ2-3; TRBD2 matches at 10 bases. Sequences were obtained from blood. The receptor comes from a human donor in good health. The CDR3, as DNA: TGTGCCAGCAGCAGAGCGGGGGGGGTTCTTAGCACAGATACGCAGTATTTT. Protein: CASSRAGGVLSTDTQYF. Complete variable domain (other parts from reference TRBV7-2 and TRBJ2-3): GAGVSQSPSNKVTEKGKDVELRCDPISGHTALYWYRQSLGQGLEFLIYFQGNSAPDKSGLPSDRFSAERTGGSVSTLTIQRTQQEDSAVYLCASSRAGGVLSTDTQYFGPGTRLTVL.